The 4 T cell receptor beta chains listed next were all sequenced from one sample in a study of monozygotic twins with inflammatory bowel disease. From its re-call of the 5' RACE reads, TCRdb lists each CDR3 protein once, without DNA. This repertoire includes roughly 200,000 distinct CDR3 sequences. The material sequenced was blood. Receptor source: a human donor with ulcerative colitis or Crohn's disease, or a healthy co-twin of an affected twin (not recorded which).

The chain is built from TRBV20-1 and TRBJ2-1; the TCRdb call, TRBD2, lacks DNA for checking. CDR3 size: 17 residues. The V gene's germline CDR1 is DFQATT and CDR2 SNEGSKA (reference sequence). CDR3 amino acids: CSAENSGRAGSYNEQFF.

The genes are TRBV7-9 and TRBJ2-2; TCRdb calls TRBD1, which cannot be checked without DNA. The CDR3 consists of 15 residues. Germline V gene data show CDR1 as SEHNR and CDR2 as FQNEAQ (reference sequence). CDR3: CASSTGQGDTGELFF.

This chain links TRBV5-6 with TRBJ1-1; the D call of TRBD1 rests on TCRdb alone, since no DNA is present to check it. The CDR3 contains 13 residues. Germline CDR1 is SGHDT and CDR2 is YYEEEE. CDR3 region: CASRGQTNTEAFF. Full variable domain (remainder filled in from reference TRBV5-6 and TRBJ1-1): DAGVTQSPTHLIKTRGQQVTLRCSPKSGHDTVSWYQQALGQGPQFIFQYYEEEERQRGNFPDRFSGHQFPNYSSELNVNALLLGDSALYLCASRGQTNTEAFFGQGTRLTVV.

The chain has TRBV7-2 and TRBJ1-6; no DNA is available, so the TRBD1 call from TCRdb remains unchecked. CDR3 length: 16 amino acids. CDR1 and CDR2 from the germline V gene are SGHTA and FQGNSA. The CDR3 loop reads CASSPSTGTGNSPLHF.